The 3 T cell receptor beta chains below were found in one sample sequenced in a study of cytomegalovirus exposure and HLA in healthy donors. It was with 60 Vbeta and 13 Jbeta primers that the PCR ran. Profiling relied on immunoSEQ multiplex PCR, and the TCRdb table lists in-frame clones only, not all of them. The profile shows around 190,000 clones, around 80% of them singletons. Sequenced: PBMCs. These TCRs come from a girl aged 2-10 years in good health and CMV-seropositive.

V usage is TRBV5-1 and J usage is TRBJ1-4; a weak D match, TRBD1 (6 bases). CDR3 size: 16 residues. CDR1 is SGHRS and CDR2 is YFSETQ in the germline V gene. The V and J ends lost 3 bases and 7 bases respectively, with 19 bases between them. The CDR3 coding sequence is TGCGCCAGCAGCTACGGGACAACCACCGGGCGTGAAAAACTGTTTTTT. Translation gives CASSYGTTTGREKLFF.

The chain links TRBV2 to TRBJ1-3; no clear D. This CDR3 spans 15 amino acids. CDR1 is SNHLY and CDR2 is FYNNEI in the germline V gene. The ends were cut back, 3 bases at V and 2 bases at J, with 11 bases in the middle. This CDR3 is CASSDSSTPGNTIYF. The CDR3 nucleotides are TGTGCCAGCAGTGACTCCAGTACCCCTGGAAACACCATATATTTT.

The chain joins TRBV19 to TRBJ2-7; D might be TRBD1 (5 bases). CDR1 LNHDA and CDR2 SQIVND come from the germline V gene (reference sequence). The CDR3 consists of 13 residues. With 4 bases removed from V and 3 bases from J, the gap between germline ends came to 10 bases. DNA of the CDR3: TGTGCCAGTAGTAAGGGGTCGAACTACGAGCAGTACTTC. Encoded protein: CASSKGSNYEQYF.